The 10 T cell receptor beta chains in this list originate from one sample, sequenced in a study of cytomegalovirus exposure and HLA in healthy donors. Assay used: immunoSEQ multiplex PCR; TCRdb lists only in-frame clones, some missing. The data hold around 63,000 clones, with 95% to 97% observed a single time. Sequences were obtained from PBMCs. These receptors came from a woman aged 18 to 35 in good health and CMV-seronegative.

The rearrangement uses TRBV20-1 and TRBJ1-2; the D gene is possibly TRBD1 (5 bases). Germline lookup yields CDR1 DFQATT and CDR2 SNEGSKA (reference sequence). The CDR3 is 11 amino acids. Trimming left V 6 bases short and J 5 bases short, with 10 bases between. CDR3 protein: CSATGGYGYTF. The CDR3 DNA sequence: TGCAGTGCCACGGGGGGATATGGCTACACCTTC.

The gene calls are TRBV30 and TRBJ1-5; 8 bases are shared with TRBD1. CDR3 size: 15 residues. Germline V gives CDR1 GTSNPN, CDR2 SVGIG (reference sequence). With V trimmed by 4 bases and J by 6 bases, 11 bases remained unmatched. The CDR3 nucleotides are TGTGCCTGGAAAGCTTCTCAGGGGGCCATTCAGCCCCAGCATTTT. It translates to CAWKASQGAIQPQHF.

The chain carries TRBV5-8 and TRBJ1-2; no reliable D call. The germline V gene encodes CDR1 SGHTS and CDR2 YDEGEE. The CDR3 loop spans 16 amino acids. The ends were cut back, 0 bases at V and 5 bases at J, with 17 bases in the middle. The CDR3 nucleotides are TGTGCCAGCAGCTTGGTGGGCAAAACCCATGGGTATGGCTACACCTTC. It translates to CASSLVGKTHGYGYTF.

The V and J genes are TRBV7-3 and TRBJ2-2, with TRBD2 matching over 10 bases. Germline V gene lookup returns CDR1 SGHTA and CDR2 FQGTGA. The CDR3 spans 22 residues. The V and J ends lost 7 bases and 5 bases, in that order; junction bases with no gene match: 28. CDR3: CASTPRGPLGLAGELGTGELFF. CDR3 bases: TGTGCCAGCACCCCAAGGGGGCCGCTGGGGCTAGCGGGAGAGCTGGGGACCGGGGAGCTGTTTTTT. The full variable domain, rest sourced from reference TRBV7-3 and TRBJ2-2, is GAGVSQTPSNKVTEKGKYVELRCDPISGHTALYWYRQSLGQGPEFLIYFQGTGAADDSGLPNDRFFAVRPEGSVSTLKIQRTERGDSAVYLCASTPRGPLGLAGELGTGELFFGEGSRLTVL.

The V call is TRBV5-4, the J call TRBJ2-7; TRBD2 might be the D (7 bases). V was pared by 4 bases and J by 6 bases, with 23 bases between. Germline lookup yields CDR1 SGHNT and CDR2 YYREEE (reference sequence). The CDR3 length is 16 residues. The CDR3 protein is CASSPGGGDSASEQYF. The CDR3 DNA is TGTGCCAGCAGCCCGGGGGGCGGGGACTCGGCCTCCGAGCAGTACTTC.

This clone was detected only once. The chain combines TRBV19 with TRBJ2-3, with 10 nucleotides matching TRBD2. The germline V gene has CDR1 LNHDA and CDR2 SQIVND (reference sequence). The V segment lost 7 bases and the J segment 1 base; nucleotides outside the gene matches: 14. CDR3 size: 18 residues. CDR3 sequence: CASTPGRAGGRGTDTQYF. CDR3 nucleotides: TGTGCCAGTACCCCGGGCCGAGCGGGGGGGCGGGGCACAGATACGCAGTATTTT.

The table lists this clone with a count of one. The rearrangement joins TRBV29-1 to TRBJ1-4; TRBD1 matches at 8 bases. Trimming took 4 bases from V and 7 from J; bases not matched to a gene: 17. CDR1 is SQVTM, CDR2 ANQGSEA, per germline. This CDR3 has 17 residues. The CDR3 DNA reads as TGCAGCGTTGCAAAGACAGGGGCCCCCGCGTGGGGTGAAAAACTGTTTTTT. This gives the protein CSVAKTGAPAWGEKLFF. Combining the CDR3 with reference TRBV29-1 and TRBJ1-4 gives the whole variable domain SAVISQKPSRDICQRGTSLTIQCQVDSQVTMMFWYRQQPGQSLTLIATANQGSEATYESGFVIDKFPISRPNLTFSTLTVSNMSPEDSSIYLCSVAKTGAPAWGEKLFFGSGTQLSVL.

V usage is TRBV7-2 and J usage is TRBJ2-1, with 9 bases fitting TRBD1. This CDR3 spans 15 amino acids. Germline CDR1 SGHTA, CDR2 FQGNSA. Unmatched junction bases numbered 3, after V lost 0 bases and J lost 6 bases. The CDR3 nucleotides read TGTGCCAGCAGCTTAGCATCGGGACAGGGCAATGAGCAGTTCTTC. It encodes CASSLASGQGNEQFF.

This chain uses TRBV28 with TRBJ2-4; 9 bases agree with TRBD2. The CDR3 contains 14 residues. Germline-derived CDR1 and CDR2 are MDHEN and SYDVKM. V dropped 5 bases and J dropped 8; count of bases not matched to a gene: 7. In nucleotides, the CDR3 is TGTGCCAGCAGTCCTAGCGGGGCGGGGTACATTCAGTACTTC. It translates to CASSPSGAGYIQYF.

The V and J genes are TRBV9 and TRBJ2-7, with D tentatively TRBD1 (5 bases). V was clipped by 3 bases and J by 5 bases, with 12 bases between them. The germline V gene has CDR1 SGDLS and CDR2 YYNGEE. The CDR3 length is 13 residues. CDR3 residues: CASSGQGVDEQYF. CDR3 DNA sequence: TGTGCCAGCAGCGGACAAGGGGTCGACGAGCAGTACTTC.